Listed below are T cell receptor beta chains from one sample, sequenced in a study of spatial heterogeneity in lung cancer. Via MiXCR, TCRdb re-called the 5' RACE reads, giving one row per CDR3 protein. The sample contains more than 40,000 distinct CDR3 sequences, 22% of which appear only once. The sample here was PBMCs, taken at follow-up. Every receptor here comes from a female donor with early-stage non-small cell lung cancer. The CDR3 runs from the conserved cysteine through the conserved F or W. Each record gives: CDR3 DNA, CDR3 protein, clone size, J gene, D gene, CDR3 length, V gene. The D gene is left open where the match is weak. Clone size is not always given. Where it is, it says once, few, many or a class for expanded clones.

DNA: TGCAGTGCCCAGGGAATTCGGGGCACTGAAGCTTTCTTT
CDR3: CSAQGIRGTEAFF
size: few
J: TRBJ1-1
D: NA
length: 13
V: TRBV20-1

DNA: TGTGCCAGCAGTCAAAGTCTAGCAGGCAATGAGCAGTTCTTC
CDR3: CASSQSLAGNEQFF
size: NA
J: TRBJ2-1
D: NA
length: 14
V: TRBV6-2/TRBV6-3

DNA: TGTGCCAGTAGTGCCCTTCTCAATCAGCCCCAGCATTTT
CDR3: CASSALLNQPQHF
size: NA
J: TRBJ1-5
D: NA
length: 13
V: TRBV19

DNA: TGTGCCACCAAACGAGACAGGAACACTGAAGCTTTCTTT
CDR3: CATKRDRNTEAFF
size: many
J: TRBJ1-1
D: NA
length: 13
V: TRBV19

DNA: TGTGCCAGCAGAAGTGGACAGCGCACTGAAGCTTTCTTT
CDR3: CASRSGQRTEAFF
size: NA
J: TRBJ1-1
D: NA
length: 13
V: TRBV2

DNA: TGTGCCAGCAACTTCCTCGGGATTCACTACGAGCAGTACTTC
CDR3: CASNFLGIHYEQYF
size: NA
J: TRBJ2-7
D: NA
length: 14
V: TRBV11-2

DNA: TGTGCCAGTAGTATAGGGGGGTTCAACTATGGCTACACCTTC
CDR3: CASSIGGFNYGYTF
size: many
J: TRBJ1-2
D: NA
length: 14
V: TRBV19

DNA: TGTGCCAGCAGTTCTAGCGGGATCGGTTACAATGAGCAGTTCTTC
CDR3: CASSSSGIGYNEQFF
size: few
J: TRBJ2-1
D: TRBD2
length: 15
V: TRBV7-9

DNA: TGCAGCGTTGAAACCGGGACCTCGGTGGACGAGCAGTACTTC
CDR3: CSVETGTSVDEQYF
size: NA
J: TRBJ2-7
D: NA
length: 14
V: TRBV29-1

DNA: TGCAGCGTAGCGACAGGGGTTAAGGGCTACACCTTC
CDR3: CSVATGVKGYTF
size: NA
J: TRBJ1-2
D: TRBD1
length: 12
V: TRBV29-1

DNA: TGTGCCAGCAGCCAAGACTCCTCCTGGAGGAAAGCTTTCTTT
CDR3: CASSQDSSWRKAFF
size: few
J: TRBJ1-1
D: NA
length: 14
V: TRBV3-1

DNA: TGTGCCACCAGTGACCACCGGACAGACTCCTACGAGCAGTACTTC
CDR3: CATSDHRTDSYEQYF
size: few
J: TRBJ2-7
D: NA
length: 15
V: TRBV24-1

DNA: TGTGCCAGCAGCCAAAACGGGTACAATGAGCAGTTCTTC
CDR3: CASSQNGYNEQFF
size: many
J: TRBJ2-1
D: NA
length: 13
V: TRBV14

DNA: TGTGCCAGCAACACCCCACTACACCTTAACTCTGGAAACACCATATATTTT
CDR3: CASNTPLHLNSGNTIYF
size: few
J: TRBJ1-3
D: NA
length: 17
V: TRBV11-2

DNA: TGCGCCAGCAGCCCCGGGACCATATATGGCTACACCTTC
CDR3: CASSPGTIYGYTF
size: NA
J: TRBJ1-2
D: NA
length: 13
V: TRBV5-1

DNA: TGTGCCAGCAGCCTCAGGCGGGGACAGGGCCCCTACGAGCAGTACTTC
CDR3: CASSLRRGQGPYEQYF
size: few
J: TRBJ2-7
D: TRBD1
length: 16
V: TRBV7-3

DNA: TGCGCCAGCAGCTTGGCGAGCGGGAACACTGAAGCTTTCTTT
CDR3: CASSLASGNTEAFF
size: many
J: TRBJ1-1
D: NA
length: 14
V: TRBV5-1

DNA: TGCAGTGCTAGTGGAGATACGCAGTATTTT
CDR3: CSASGDTQYF
size: once
J: TRBJ2-3
D: NA
length: 10
V: TRBV20-1

DNA: TGCGCCAGCAGAAATGGAAACACCATATATTTT
CDR3: CASRNGNTIYF
size: NA
J: TRBJ1-3
D: NA
length: 11
V: TRBV5-1

DNA: TGTGCCAGCAACCTAGGATGGGGGAACAGGAAGAGTGGCTACACCTTC
CDR3: CASNLGWGNRKSGYTF
size: many
J: TRBJ1-2
D: NA
length: 16
V: TRBV7-9

DNA: TGTGCCAGCTCCCTAGTGGACGGAAACTCTGGAAACACCATATATTTT
CDR3: CASSLVDGNSGNTIYF
size: NA
J: TRBJ1-3
D: NA
length: 16
V: TRBV6-2/TRBV6-3

DNA: TGCGCCAGCAGCTCAGGAATCTCTGGGGCCAACGTCCTGACTTTC
CDR3: CASSSGISGANVLTF
size: many
J: TRBJ2-6
D: NA
length: 15
V: TRBV5-1

DNA: TGTGCCAGCAGCCAAGATGCTCACCCCGAAGGGACCCAGTACTTC
CDR3: CASSQDAHPEGTQYF
size: few
J: TRBJ2-5
D: NA
length: 15
V: TRBV3-1

DNA: TGTGCCAGCAGCCAACGATTGGACTTGATTCAAGAGACCCAGTACTTC
CDR3: CASSQRLDLIQETQYF
size: many
J: TRBJ2-5
D: NA
length: 16
V: TRBV3-1

DNA: TGCAGTGCTAGAGGGACACCGAACACTGAAGCTTTCTTT
CDR3: CSARGTPNTEAFF
size: many
J: TRBJ1-1
D: NA
length: 13
V: TRBV20-1

DNA: TGTGCCACCGCAGGAGGGGGCACCGGGGAGCTGTTTTTT
CDR3: CATAGGGTGELFF
size: many
J: TRBJ2-2
D: NA
length: 13
V: TRBV24-1

DNA: TGTGCCATCAGTGGTGTGGCAGGGCAATCACCCCTCCACTTT
CDR3: CAISGVAGQSPLHF
size: NA
J: TRBJ1-6
D: NA
length: 14
V: TRBV10-3

DNA: TGTGCCAGCAGTGAGAGCGGGGGGAGTATGGATACGCAGTATTTT
CDR3: CASSESGGSMDTQYF
size: few
J: TRBJ2-3
D: TRBD2
length: 15
V: TRBV6-4

DNA: TGTGCCAGCAGCGTCCTAAGTGAGGGCTCCTACAATGAGCAGTTCTTC
CDR3: CASSVLSEGSYNEQFF
size: NA
J: TRBJ2-1
D: NA
length: 16
V: TRBV21-1

DNA: TGCGCCAGCAGTGAGTCTTCAGAGACCCAGTACTTC
CDR3: CASSESSETQYF
size: many
J: TRBJ2-5
D: NA
length: 12
V: TRBV10-2

DNA: TGCAGCGTTGAAGATAGGGGGAGGGGGAAAAACATTCAGTACTTC
CDR3: CSVEDRGRGKNIQYF
size: NA
J: TRBJ2-4
D: NA
length: 15
V: TRBV29-1

DNA: TGCAGTGCTAGAGACCCAGACAGCTACAATGAGCAGTTCTTC
CDR3: CSARDPDSYNEQFF
size: NA
J: TRBJ2-1
D: NA
length: 14
V: TRBV20-1

DNA: TGTGCCAGCAGCCCCGGAGTGTCAGATACGCAGTATTTT
CDR3: CASSPGVSDTQYF
size: many
J: TRBJ2-3
D: NA
length: 13
V: TRBV11-2

DNA: TGTGCCAGCAGTGAACAGGGACAGGGGGCGCTGGGTCAGCCCCAGCATTTT
CDR3: CASSEQGQGALGQPQHF
size: NA
J: TRBJ1-5
D: TRBD1
length: 17
V: TRBV6-1

DNA: TGCAGTGCCGGGGCCCCGGGCTCGAGCACAGATACGCAGTATTTT
CDR3: CSAGAPGSSTDTQYF
size: few
J: TRBJ2-3
D: NA
length: 15
V: TRBV20-1

DNA: TGTGCCAGCAGGAGCTTAAGAACAGGGCCAGGGGCCAACGTCCTGACTTTC
CDR3: CASRSLRTGPGANVLTF
size: NA
J: TRBJ2-6
D: NA
length: 17
V: TRBV7-6

DNA: TGTGCCAGCAGCTCTAGTTTGCCTCCGGGACTACCTCAGTTCTTC
CDR3: CASSSSLPPGLPQFF
size: many
J: TRBJ2-1
D: TRBD2
length: 15
V: TRBV11-1

DNA: TGTGCCAGCACTATTGCCGATAGCAATCAGCCCCAGCATTTT
CDR3: CASTIADSNQPQHF
size: NA
J: TRBJ1-5
D: NA
length: 14
V: TRBV6-1

DNA: TGTGCCATCAGTGAGTCGGGATCCCTAACCTACGAGCAGTACTTC
CDR3: CAISESGSLTYEQYF
size: few
J: TRBJ2-7
D: NA
length: 15
V: TRBV10-3

DNA: TGCGCCAGCAGCAGGGGGCAAGATGGAAACACCATATATTTT
CDR3: CASSRGQDGNTIYF
size: few
J: TRBJ1-3
D: TRBD1
length: 14
V: TRBV10-2

DNA: TGTGCTAGCAGCTTATATGTTGAGACCCAGTACTTC
CDR3: CASSLYVETQYF
size: NA
J: TRBJ2-5
D: NA
length: 12
V: TRBV7-7

DNA: TGTGCCAGCAGCCCTGTAGGAGGGGCCGGGGCCAACGTCCTGACTTTC
CDR3: CASSPVGGAGANVLTF
size: many
J: TRBJ2-6
D: NA
length: 16
V: TRBV7-6

DNA: TGCGCCAGCAGCCTAAAATCTGGAGCCGGCACAGATACGCAGTATTTT
CDR3: CASSLKSGAGTDTQYF
size: NA
J: TRBJ2-3
D: NA
length: 16
V: TRBV5-1

DNA: TGCGCCAGCAGTGAGTCCATGGGGGGTCAGCCCCAGCATTTT
CDR3: CASSESMGGQPQHF
size: few
J: TRBJ1-5
D: NA
length: 14
V: TRBV10-1

DNA: TGTGCCAGCAGTAGAGGCAGGCGATACCAAGAGACCCAGTACTTC
CDR3: CASSRGRRYQETQYF
size: NA
J: TRBJ2-5
D: NA
length: 15
V: TRBV27

DNA: TGCGCCAGCAGCTCGGCCGGCGGTGGATACGGAGGGAACAATGAGCAGTTCTTC
CDR3: CASSSAGGGYGGNNEQFF
size: NA
J: TRBJ2-1
D: NA
length: 18
V: TRBV5-1

DNA: TGTGCCAGCAGCCAATTAGCGCTAGTTGACAATTCCTACAATGAGCAGTTCTTC
CDR3: CASSQLALVDNSYNEQFF
size: NA
J: TRBJ2-1
D: NA
length: 18
V: TRBV4-2

DNA: TGCAGCGCTAGGACAGATACGCAGTATTTT
CDR3: CSARTDTQYF
size: many
J: TRBJ2-3
D: NA
length: 10
V: TRBV29-1

DNA: TGTGCCAGCAGCCAGACCAGGGGCCTTAACACTGAAGCTTTCTTT
CDR3: CASSQTRGLNTEAFF
size: many
J: TRBJ1-1
D: NA
length: 15
V: TRBV7-9

DNA: TGTGCCAGCAGCGGGTCCGGGACTTCGGTTTCACCCCTCCACTTT
CDR3: CASSGSGTSVSPLHF
size: NA
J: TRBJ1-6
D: NA
length: 15
V: TRBV11-2

DNA: TGTGCCAGCAGCCATGGAGGGGGGGAGACCCAGTACTTC
CDR3: CASSHGGGETQYF
size: few
J: TRBJ2-5
D: NA
length: 13
V: TRBV5-4

DNA: TGTGCCAGCAGCTTAGGAGGGATCTATGGCTACACCTTC
CDR3: CASSLGGIYGYTF
size: few
J: TRBJ1-2
D: NA
length: 13
V: TRBV11-2

DNA: TGTGCCATCAGAAACCCGACAGGGATGGGGGCCAACGTCCTGACTTTC
CDR3: CAIRNPTGMGANVLTF
size: few
J: TRBJ2-6
D: TRBD1
length: 16
V: TRBV10-3

DNA: TGCGCCAGCAGCCAAGGCCGGGCTCCCGAGGGGGCCCAGTACTTC
CDR3: CASSQGRAPEGAQYF
size: many
J: TRBJ2-5
D: NA
length: 15
V: TRBV4-1

DNA: TGTGCCAGCAGCGTAGCTAGCGCCTCCTACAATGAGCAGTTCTTC
CDR3: CASSVASASYNEQFF
size: NA
J: TRBJ2-1
D: NA
length: 15
V: TRBV7-2